The next 9 T cell receptor beta chains were all read from a single sample in a study of regulatory T cells in long-lasting Graves disease. Documented time point: newly diagnosed GD, antithyroid drugs for less than 3 months. From RNA extracted from PBMCs, the TCR library was made. Arm-PCR with iRepertoire HTBI primers amplified the CDR3 regions for these TCR beta libraries. TCRdb called the multiplex PCR reads again in MiXCR, with one record for every CDR3 protein. The sample has some 500,000 distinct CDR3 sequences, roughly 13% seen once. The same specimen was also included in a second study, on T cells in Graves' hyperthyroidism and ophthalmopathy.

The sequenced sample was peripheral blood mononuclear cells (PBMCs), obtained at new diagnosis, from a patient treated with antithyroid drugs. These receptors were obtained from a man aged 25 to 40 with Graves disease.

This clonotype was picked up a small number of times. V and J are TRBV2 and TRBJ2-3; the D is unclear. The V and J ends lost 3 bases and 0 bases respectively, with 7 bases between them. Germline values: CDR1 SNHLY, CDR2 FYNNEI. This CDR3 contains 14 residues. Here the CDR3 reads CASSDSASTDTQYF. DNA for the CDR3: TGTGCCAGCAGTGACTCCGCTAGCACAGATACGCAGTATTTT.

J is TRBJ2-5 and V is TRBV7-3; D uncertain. The ends were cut back, 5 bases at V and 7 bases at J, with 17 bases in the middle. Looked up from germline, CDR1 is SGHTA and CDR2 is FQGTGA. The CDR3 length is 14 residues. CDR3 sequence (DNA): TGTGCCAGCAGCATGACCCCCGACCGCGGGACCCAGTACTTC. It encodes CASSMTPDRGTQYF.

The CDR3 DNA follows: TGCAGCGTTGAAGGGGGGACCGGGACAGGGGAAACTGAAGCTTTCTTT. Amino acid sequence: CSVEGGTGTGETEAFF. The rearrangement links TRBV29-1 to TRBJ1-1, with 10 bases fitting TRBD1. V shed 1 base and J 5 bases; nucleotides not matched to a gene: 10. Germline CDR1 is SQVTM and CDR2 is ANQGSEA. This CDR3 region has 16 residues.

This clonotype was seen ten or more times. The V call is TRBV27, the J call TRBJ2-3; possibly TRBD1 for D (5 bases). V shed 10 bases and J shed 2 bases, with 13 bases lying between them. The CDR3 loop spans 13 amino acids. Germline assignment: CDR1 MNHEY and CDR2 SMNVEV (reference sequence). CDR3 coding DNA: TGTGCCACCACCCCAGGGCACACAGATACGCAGTATTTT. This gives the protein CATTPGHTDTQYF.

V and J are TRBV15 and TRBJ1-2; no reliable D call. Germline V gene sequence: CDR1 LNHNV, CDR2 YYDKDF (reference sequence). Trimming left V 0 bases short and J 4 bases short, with 9 bases between. The CDR3 sequence is 14 residues long. CDR3 DNA sequence: TGTGCCACCAGCAGAGATTTAACGGGCTATGGCTACACCTTC. Its protein is CATSRDLTGYGYTF.

The sample holds many counts of this clonotype. This chain uses TRBV29-1 with TRBJ2-1; D not certain. The CDR3 length is 14 residues. Trimming removed 3 bases at V and 5 bases at J, with 14 bases between. CDR1 and CDR2 (germline): SQVTM, ANQGSEA. CDR3 sequence reads: CSVDPLVADNEQFF. CDR3 coding DNA: TGCAGCGTTGACCCCCTAGTGGCGGACAATGAGCAGTTCTTC.

This clonotype was detected only a few times. The rearrangement links TRBV19 to TRBJ2-1; the match to TRBD2 covers 8 bases. The germline V gene has CDR1 LNHDA and CDR2 SQIVND (reference sequence). The CDR3 consists of 17 residues. Trimming at V came to 5 bases and at J to 3 bases, leaving 12 bases not matched to a gene. CDR3 nucleotides: TGTGCCAGTAGTTCCGCCCCCGGGACTAGTGTCTACAATGAGCAGTTCTTC. Translation gives CASSSAPGTSVYNEQFF.

The sample holds a few counts of this clonotype. This may stem from a read error, because a much larger clone lies one nucleotide away. The chain uses TRBV2 and TRBJ1-5; possibly TRBD1 for D (6 bases). The CDR3 covers 14 residues. Germline lookup yields CDR1 SNHLY and CDR2 FYNNEI. V was pared by 6 bases and J by 7 bases, with 16 bases between. CDR3: CASRRTVQGQPQHF. The CDR3 bases are TGTGCCAGCAGGCGGACCGTTCAGGGGCAGCCCCAGCATTTT.

The V and J genes are TRBV10-3 and TRBJ2-2; 15 bases map to TRBD2. The CDR3 contains 17 residues. Unmatched junction bases numbered 6, after V lost 4 bases and J lost 6 bases. CDR1 ENHRY and CDR2 SYGVKD come from the germline V gene. CDR3 sequence reads: CAISGTSGRAGAGELFF. The CDR3 DNA sequence: TGTGCCATCAGTGGGACTAGCGGGAGGGCCGGAGCCGGGGAGCTGTTTTTT.